The 3 T cell receptor beta chains below were found in one sample sequenced in a study of blood T cells in healthy people across ages. Together with a sample-barcoded 5' primer, a J-beta primer mix was included in a second PCR lasting about 7 to 11 cycles. TCRdb itself ran the 5' RACE reads through MiXCR, one entry per CDR3 protein. The sample lists roughly 700,000 distinct CDR3 sequences; about 32% were seen once. The material sequenced was blood. These receptors were obtained from a woman aged 80 or over in good health.

On this clonotype: A much larger clonotype is one base distant, so this may be a read error. The CDR3 end shows no conserved phenylalanine or tryptophan, and so a read error is likely. The chain combines TRBV29-1 with TRBJ1-2, with D unclear. Trimming shortened V by 8 bases and J by 4 bases, and 11 bases separated the two germline ends. This CDR3 has 11 residues. CDR1 is SQVTM and CDR2 is ANQGSEA in the germline V gene. The CDR3: CSCSISYGYTL. As DNA, the CDR3 is TGCAGCTGTTCCATATCCTATGGCTACACCTTA.

The gene calls are TRBV20-1 and TRBJ1-2; unclear D gene. Germline V gives CDR1 DFQATT, CDR2 SNEGSKA (reference sequence). Between the trimmed V and J ends, which lost 5 bases and 3 bases, there was a span of 7 bases. This CDR3 is 11 amino acids long. This CDR3 is CSAEMDYGYTF. The CDR3, as DNA: TGCAGTGCTGAGATGGACTATGGCTACACCTTC.

This clonotype was counted between two and nine times. A much larger clone differs by one base, so this may be a read error. The V gene is TRBV5-1, the J gene TRBJ2-1, with D unresolved. The CDR3 runs 15 residues. The germline CDR1 and CDR2 sequences are SGHRS and YFSETQ. V lost 4 bases and J 4 bases, leaving 15 bases between the germline ends. CDR3 sequence reads: CASSPSHTQYNEQFF. The CDR3 DNA sequence: TGCGCCAGCAGCCCCAGCCACACGCAATACAATGAGCAGTTCTTC.